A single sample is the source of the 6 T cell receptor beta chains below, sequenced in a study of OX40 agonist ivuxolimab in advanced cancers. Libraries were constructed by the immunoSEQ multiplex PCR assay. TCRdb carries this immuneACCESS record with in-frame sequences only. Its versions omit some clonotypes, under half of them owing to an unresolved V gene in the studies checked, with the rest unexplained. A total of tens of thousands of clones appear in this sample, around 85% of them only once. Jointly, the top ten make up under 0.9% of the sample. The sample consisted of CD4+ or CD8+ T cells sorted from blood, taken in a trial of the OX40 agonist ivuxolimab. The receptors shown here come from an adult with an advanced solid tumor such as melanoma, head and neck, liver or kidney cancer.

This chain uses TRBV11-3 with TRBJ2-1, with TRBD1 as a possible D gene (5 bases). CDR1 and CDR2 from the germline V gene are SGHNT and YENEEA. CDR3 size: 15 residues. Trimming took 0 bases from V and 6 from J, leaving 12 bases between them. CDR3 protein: CASSLDGQGLNEQFF. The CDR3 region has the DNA TGTGCCAGCAGCTTAGATGGGCAGGGTCTCAATGAGCAGTTCTTC. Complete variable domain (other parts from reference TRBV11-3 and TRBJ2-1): EAGVVQSPRYKIIEKKQPVAFWCNPISGHNTLYWYLQNLGQGPELLIRYENEEAVDDSQLPKDRFSAERLKGVDSTLKIQPAELGDSAVYLCASSLDGQGLNEQFFGPGTRLTVL.

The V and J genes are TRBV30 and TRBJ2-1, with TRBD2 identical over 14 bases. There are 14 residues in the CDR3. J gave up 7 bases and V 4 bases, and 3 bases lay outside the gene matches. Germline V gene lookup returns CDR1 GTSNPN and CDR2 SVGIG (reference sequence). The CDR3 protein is CAWTGLAGANEQFF. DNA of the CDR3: TGTGCCTGGACGGGACTAGCGGGAGCAAATGAGCAGTTCTTC.

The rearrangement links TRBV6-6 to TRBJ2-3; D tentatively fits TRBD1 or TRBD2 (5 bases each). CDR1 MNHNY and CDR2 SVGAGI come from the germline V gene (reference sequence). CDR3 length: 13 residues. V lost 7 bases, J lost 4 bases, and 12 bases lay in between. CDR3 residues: CASTRGRSDTQYF. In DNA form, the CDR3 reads TGTGCCAGCACGAGGGGCCGGTCAGATACGCAGTATTTT.

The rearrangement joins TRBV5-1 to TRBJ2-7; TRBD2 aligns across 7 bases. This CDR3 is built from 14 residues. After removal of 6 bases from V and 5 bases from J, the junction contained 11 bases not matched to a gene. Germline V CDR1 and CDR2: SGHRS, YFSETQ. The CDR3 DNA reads TGCGCCAGCACCGAGGGAGGGGTAGCCAACGAGCAGTACTTC. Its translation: CASTEGGVANEQYF.

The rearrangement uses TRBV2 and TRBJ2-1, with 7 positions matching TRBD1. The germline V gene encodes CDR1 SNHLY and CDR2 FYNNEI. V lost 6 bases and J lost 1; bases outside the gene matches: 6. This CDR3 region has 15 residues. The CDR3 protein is CASSEQGLSYNEQFF. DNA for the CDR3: TGTGCCAGCAGCGAACAGGGGTTGTCCTACAATGAGCAGTTCTTC.

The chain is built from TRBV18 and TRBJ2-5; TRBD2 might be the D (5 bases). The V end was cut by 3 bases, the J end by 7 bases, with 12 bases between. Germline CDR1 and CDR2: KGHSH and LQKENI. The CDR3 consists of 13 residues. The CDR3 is CASSPANGGTQYF. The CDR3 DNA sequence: TGTGCCAGCTCACCGGCCAACGGAGGGACCCAGTACTTC. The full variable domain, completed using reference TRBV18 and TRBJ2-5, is NAGVMQNPRHLVRRRGQEARLRCSPMKGHSHVYWYRQLPEEGLKFMVYLQKENIIDESGMPKERFSAEFPKEGPSILRIQQVVRGDSAAYFCASSPANGGTQYFGPGTRLLVL.